The 26 T cell receptor beta chains below come from one sample, sequenced in a study of T cell repertoires in cytomegalovirus infection. TCRdb ran MiXCR on the reads and lists one entry per CDR3 protein. The table includes about 530,000 distinct CDR3 sequences, approximately 26% detected once. Source material: PBMCs. All receptors come from a human donor in good health (CMV status not recorded). Some clones in this sample may be carry-over from other donors' samples.

The chain links TRBV14 to TRBJ2-3; 7 bases line up with TRBD1. Germline V gene data show CDR1 as SGHDN and CDR2 as FVKESK. This CDR3 spans 15 amino acids. Germline trimming cut 4 bases from V and 3 bases from J; bases unmatched to any gene: 7. CDR3 residues: CASSRQGDMTDTQYF. CDR3 nucleotide sequence: TGTGCCAGCAGCCGACAGGGCGATATGACAGATACGCAGTATTTT.

In this sample, this clonotype turned up a few times. V gene TRBV7-2 combines with J gene TRBJ2-5, with 8 bases aligning to TRBD1. V lost 3 bases and J lost 5; bases outside the gene matches: 5. Germline-derived CDR1 and CDR2 are SGHTA and FQGNSA. The CDR3 is made up of 14 amino acids. CDR3 DNA sequence: TGTGCCAGCAGCTTCCAGGGGGCGGAGGAGACCCAGTACTTC. It is translated as CASSFQGAEETQYF.

This clonotype was recorded a few times. The J gene is TRBJ2-3, the V gene TRBV6-2 or TRBV6-3; 9 bases align to TRBD2. There are 17 residues in the CDR3. The germline CDR1 and CDR2 sequences are MNHEY and SVGEGT. J was trimmed by 2 bases and V by 2 bases; bases with no gene match: 8. CDR3 region: CASSYLIKREDTDTQYF. The CDR3 coding sequence is TGTGCCAGCAGTTACCTCATTAAGCGGGAGGACACAGATACGCAGTATTTT.

This clonotype was observed a few times. This chain links TRBV4-1 with TRBJ2-1; 8 bases agree with TRBD2. Germline V gives CDR1 MGHRA, CDR2 YSYEKL. The CDR3 has 16 amino acids. With 3 bases clipped from V and 7 bases from J, the junction kept 11 bases outside the gene matches. CDR3 sequence (DNA): TGCGCCAGCAGCCATCTGGCGGGGGAGCGGGAGAATGAGCAGTTCTTC. It codes for CASSHLAGERENEQFF.

The rearrangement joins TRBV6-2 or TRBV6-3 to TRBJ1-5; the match to TRBD1 covers 8 bases. Germline values: CDR1 MNHEY, CDR2 SVGEGT. The CDR3 extends over 16 amino acids. With V trimmed by 5 bases and J by 6 bases, 12 bases remained unmatched. The CDR3 bases are TGTGCCAGCAGTCGTTTCGGACAGGGTATGAGTCAGCCCCAGCATTTT. Translating it yields CASSRFGQGMSQPQHF.

Only a few counts were recorded for this clonotype. The chain joins TRBV20-1 to TRBJ2-3, with TRBD2 matching over 8 bases. Per the germline V gene, CDR1 is DFQATT and CDR2 is SNEGSKA (reference sequence). V lost 3 bases to trimming and J lost 2 bases; unmatched junction nucleotides: 7. This CDR3 comprises 15 residues. The CDR3 loop is CSASSLAGDTDTQYF. The CDR3 DNA is TGCAGTGCTAGTAGCCTAGCGGGCGACACAGATACGCAGTATTTT.

This clonotype was observed a handful of times. The chain carries TRBV7-2 and TRBJ1-2; TRBD1 matches at 8 bases. J gave up 1 base and V 5 bases, and 3 bases lay outside the gene matches. Germline V CDR1 and CDR2: SGHTA, FQGNSA. The CDR3 has 14 residues. The CDR3 DNA is TGTGCCAGCAGCATTGGACAGGGTAACTATGGCTACACCTTC. Protein product: CASSIGQGNYGYTF.

The table lists this clonotype with a few counts. The chain couples TRBV30 to TRBJ2-6, with unresolved D. Between the trimmed V and J ends, which lost 1 base and 3 bases, there was a span of 10 bases. The CDR3 contains 15 residues. Germline V gene lookup returns CDR1 GTSNPN and CDR2 SVGIG (reference sequence). The CDR3 coding sequence is TGTGCCTGGAGTGCTGGGGTTTTTGGGGCCAACGTCCTGACTTTC. Translated: CAWSAGVFGANVLTF.

This clonotype was counted only a few times. The V call is TRBV7-6, the J call TRBJ2-1; D perhaps matches TRBD2 (6 bases). The CDR3 has 15 amino acids. V gave up 5 bases and J gave up 2 bases, with 13 bases separating them. Germline CDR1 reads SGHVS; CDR2 reads FNYEAQ. The CDR3 nucleotides read TGTGCCAGCAGCCCCTCCGGCGGGGCCTACAATGAGCAGTTCTTC. Amino acids: CASSPSGGAYNEQFF.

This clonotype has ten or more counts. V usage is TRBV11-2 and J usage is TRBJ2-5; D is perhaps TRBD2 (5 bases). V lost 7 bases and J 1 base, leaving 19 bases between the germline ends. The CDR3 sequence is 16 residues long. Germline V lookup: CDR1 SGHAT, CDR2 FQNNGV. CDR3 DNA: TGTGCCAGCACCTCACACTCTGGGAGCGGCCAAGAGACCCAGTACTTC. Residues: CASTSHSGSGQETQYF.

The rearrangement joins TRBV7-3 to TRBJ2-5; D is possibly TRBD2 (6 bases). In germline, CDR1 is SGHTA, CDR2 FQGTGA. Trimming removed 1 base at V and 5 bases at J, with 14 bases between. This CDR3 spans 15 amino acids. The DNA for the CDR3 is TGTGCCAGCAGCTTAAGACAGCGGGCTAGCGAGACCCAGTACTTC. As protein: CASSLRQRASETQYF.

This clonotype was seen more than once but under ten times. The chain recombines TRBV15 with TRBJ2-1; 11 nucleotides match TRBD2. This CDR3 spans 15 amino acids. CDR1 and CDR2 from the germline V gene are LNHNV and YYDKDF (reference sequence). J was trimmed by 7 bases and V by 1 base; bases with no gene match: 3. The CDR3 region is CATSRVPSGGNEQFF. For the CDR3, the DNA is TGTGCCACCAGCAGAGTTCCTAGCGGGGGGAATGAGCAGTTCTTC. Full variable domain (missing parts from reference TRBV15 and TRBJ2-1): DAMVIQNPRYQVTQFGKPVTLSCSQTLNHNVMYWYQQKSSQAPKLLFHYYDKDFNNEADTPDNFQSRRPNTSFCFLDIRSPGLGDTAMYLCATSRVPSGGNEQFFGPGTRLTVL.

The rearrangement uses TRBV7-9 and TRBJ1-1; 8 positions match TRBD1. Looked up from germline, CDR1 is SEHNR and CDR2 is FQNEAQ (reference sequence). This CDR3 is 14 amino acids long. Trimming cost V 4 bases and J 4 bases; bases outside gene matches: 5. The chain's CDR3 is CASSSQGAVTEAFF. DNA of the CDR3: TGTGCCAGCAGCTCCCAGGGGGCGGTCACTGAAGCTTTCTTT.

This clonotype has a handful of counts. The chain couples TRBV28 to TRBJ2-7; 10 positions agree with TRBD2. J was trimmed by 3 bases and V by 8 bases; bases with no gene match: 7. The CDR3 is 14 residues long. Germline CDR1 reads MDHEN; CDR2 reads SYDVKM. The CDR3 loop is CASSGLAVSYEQYF. For the CDR3, the DNA is TGTGCCAGCTCAGGACTAGCGGTTAGCTACGAGCAGTACTTC.

The chain carries TRBV7-3 and TRBJ2-1, with D perhaps matching TRBD2 (6 bases). Germline V gives CDR1 SGHTA, CDR2 FQGTGA. CDR3 length: 14 residues. V lost 5 bases to trimming and J lost 10 bases, with 18 bases between them. CDR3: CASSPGTGAWEQFF. Here the CDR3 DNA reads TGTGCCAGCAGCCCCGGGACTGGCGCATGGGAGCAGTTCTTC.

J is TRBJ2-3 and V is TRBV29-1, with unresolved D. The CDR3 runs to 12 residues. CDR1 is SQVTM and CDR2 is ANQGSEA in the germline V gene. Deletions cut 7 bases from V and 4 bases from J, with 12 bases between. As DNA, the CDR3 is TGCAGCGCCGCAGATGTGGCAGATACGCAGTATTTT. It yields the protein CSAADVADTQYF.

The genes are TRBV10-3 and TRBJ2-1, with TRBD2 matching 7 bases. The CDR3 totals 14 residues. The V gene end was trimmed by 5 bases and the J gene end by 10 bases; junction bases not matched to a gene: 11. CDR1 and CDR2 from the germline V gene are ENHRY and SYGVKD. The CDR3 here is CAISLNPAGDEQFF. The CDR3 DNA reads as TGTGCCATCAGTCTCAACCCGGCGGGGGACGAGCAGTTCTTC.

This clonotype was observed a handful of times. V usage is TRBV5-1 and J usage is TRBJ2-3; 7 nucleotides match TRBD2. This CDR3 is built from 15 residues. The germline gives CDR1 SGHRS, CDR2 YFSETQ. The ends lost 5 bases at V and 2 bases at J; junction bases unmatched: 8. The CDR3 nucleotides are TGCGCCAGCAGGGGGGAAGCGGGAACCACAGATACGCAGTATTTT. It codes for CASRGEAGTTDTQYF.

The CDR3 DNA reads as TGTGCCAGTAGTATATCGTACCTGGACGGGACTAGCGGCTACGAGCAGTACTTC. Translated: CASSISYLDGTSGYEQYF. This chain uses TRBV19 with TRBJ2-7; TRBD2 agrees at 11 bases. The junction had 12 bases not matched to a gene; V was cut back by 2 bases and J by 3 bases. The CDR3 is 18 amino acids. CDR1 is LNHDA and CDR2 is SQIVND in the germline V gene (reference sequence).

In this sample, this clonotype turned up a few times. The V gene is TRBV2, the J gene TRBJ1-3, with D possibly matching TRBD1 (6 bases). This CDR3 is built from 16 residues. Trimming cost V 7 bases and J 9 bases, with 25 bases left between them. Germline assignment: CDR1 SNHLY and CDR2 FYNNEI. This CDR3 reads CASTSRGTGPRGTIYF. The CDR3 DNA is TGTGCCAGCACCTCACGAGGTACAGGGCCACGAGGCACCATATATTTT.

The V and J genes are TRBV5-5 and TRBJ2-2; D is ambiguous. From germline, CDR1 is SGHKS and CDR2 YYEKEE (reference sequence). V lost 4 bases and J lost 4, with 17 bases in between. The CDR3 contains 16 residues. The CDR3 spells CASSDPHRRSTGELFF. In DNA, the CDR3 is TGTGCCAGCAGCGATCCACATAGGCGGTCCACCGGGGAGCTGTTTTTT.

The V gene is TRBV6-6, the J gene TRBJ2-1; TRBD2 matches 10 bases. CDR1 MNHNY and CDR2 SVGAGI come from the germline V gene (reference sequence). There are 15 residues in the CDR3. V shed 7 bases and J 4 bases; nucleotides not matched to a gene: 7. The CDR3 loop reads CASTRKTSGYNEQFF. The CDR3 DNA reads TGTGCCAGCACGAGGAAGACTAGCGGGTACAATGAGCAGTTCTTC.

This clonotype was counted a few times. This chain connects TRBV10-3 to TRBJ2-5; 7 bases align to TRBD1. The trim removed 6 bases at V and 2 bases at J, leaving 6 bases unmatched. The germline V gene encodes CDR1 ENHRY and CDR2 SYGVKD. The CDR3 loop spans 14 amino acids. The CDR3 spells CAISLGQIQETQYF. CDR3 bases: TGTGCCATCAGCCTGGGACAGATACAAGAGACCCAGTACTTC.

This chain connects TRBV6-5 to TRBJ2-1, with TRBD2 identical over 13 bases. Germline CDR1 and CDR2: MNHEY and SVGAGI. CDR3 length equals 15 residues. Unmatched junction bases numbered 3, after V lost 5 bases and J lost 5 bases. CDR3 region: CASSQGLAGHNEQFF. The CDR3 bases are TGTGCCAGCAGTCAGGGACTAGCGGGGCACAATGAGCAGTTCTTC.

This chain connects TRBV29-1 to TRBJ2-1, with no clear D. This CDR3 is built from 13 residues. CDR1 and CDR2 from the germline V gene are SQVTM and ANQGSEA. V gave up 5 bases and J gave up 9 bases, with 17 bases separating them. The CDR3 loop is CSVPRLSSSEQFF. CDR3 coding DNA: TGCAGCGTTCCTAGACTTAGCTCCAGTGAGCAGTTCTTC.

This clonotype was found many times. This sequence joins TRBV7-2 and TRBJ2-3; D uncertain. CDR3 length: 13 amino acids. Trimming shortened V by 5 bases and J by 2 bases, and 8 bases separated the two germline ends. The V gene's germline CDR1 is SGHTA and CDR2 FQGNSA. The CDR3 is CASSPWNTDTQYF. The CDR3 bases are TGTGCCAGCAGCCCGTGGAACACAGATACGCAGTATTTT.